These T cell receptor beta chains were read from a single sample in a study of beta chain features in type 1 diabetes. The protocol was immunoSEQ multiplex PCR, while the TCRdb copy is restricted to in-frame clones and leaves out a portion. The sample lists roughly 160,000 clones, around 8% occurring once. Sample: central memory CD4+ T cells from blood. These receptors were taken from a woman aged 18-29 years with type 1 diabetes. Both conserved end residues are part of each CDR3. Fields, in order: clone size, D gene, CDR3 length, V gene, J gene, CDR3 protein, CDR3 DNA. The D gene is left open where the match is weak. Rows may omit the clone size; those that give it use once, few, many or a size class.

abundance: few
d_gene: .
len: 14
v_gene: TRBV4-1
j_gene: TRBJ1-6
CDR3aa: CASSQEGGYSPLHF
CDR3nt: TGCGCCAGCAGCCAGGAGGGCGGGTATTCACCCCTCCACTTT

abundance: few
d_gene: .
len: 13
v_gene: TRBV7-2
j_gene: TRBJ1-2
CDR3aa: CASSSNRDYGYTF
CDR3nt: TGTGCCAGCAGCAGCAACAGGGACTATGGCTACACCTTC

abundance: .
d_gene: .
len: 14
v_gene: TRBV10-3
j_gene: TRBJ1-2
CDR3aa: CAISRTAGDYGYTF
CDR3nt: TGTGCCATCAGTCGGACGGCCGGGGACTATGGCTACACCTTC

abundance: few
d_gene: .
len: 17
v_gene: TRBV4-3
j_gene: TRBJ1-2
CDR3aa: CASSQDREAGRTDGYTF
CDR3nt: TGCGCCAGCAGCCAAGACAGGGAGGCAGGAAGGACCGATGGCTACACCTTC

abundance: .
d_gene: .
len: 14
v_gene: TRBV4-3
j_gene: TRBJ1-2
CDR3aa: CASSQVLGGRGYTF
CDR3nt: TGCGCCAGCAGCCAAGTTTTGGGGGGGCGAGGCTACACCTTC

abundance: .
d_gene: .
len: 13
v_gene: TRBV10-3
j_gene: TRBJ2-4
CDR3aa: CAIGEISPNIQYF
CDR3nt: TGTGCCATCGGAGAAATCTCCCCCAACATTCAGTACTTC

abundance: few
d_gene: .
len: 17
v_gene: TRBV9
j_gene: TRBJ1-2
CDR3aa: CASSVGIRGKEGYGYTF
CDR3nt: TGTGCCAGCAGCGTAGGAATTCGGGGGAAGGAGGGCTATGGCTACACCTTC

abundance: .
d_gene: TRBD2
len: 16
v_gene: TRBV25-1
j_gene: TRBJ2-1
CDR3aa: CASTRSGGSSYNEQFF
CDR3nt: TGTGCCAGCACCCGAAGTGGCGGGAGCTCCTACAATGAGCAGTTCTTC

abundance: .
d_gene: TRBD1
len: 14
v_gene: TRBV11-2
j_gene: TRBJ1-1
CDR3aa: CASSRDSWNTEAFF
CDR3nt: TGCGCCAGCAGCCGGGACAGTTGGAACACTGAAGCTTTCTTT

abundance: .
d_gene: .
len: 11
v_gene: TRBV10-3
j_gene: TRBJ2-5
CDR3aa: CAISQGGEQYF
CDR3nt: TGTGCCATCAGCCAGGGAGGAGAGCAGTACTTC

abundance: .
d_gene: TRBD2
len: 17
v_gene: TRBV4-2
j_gene: TRBJ2-2
CDR3aa: CASSQAEAGANTGELFF
CDR3nt: TGTGCCAGCAGCCAAGCCGAAGCGGGGGCGAACACCGGGGAGCTGTTTTTT

abundance: .
d_gene: .
len: 16
v_gene: TRBV9
j_gene: TRBJ2-3
CDR3aa: CASSVGPGVSTDTQYF
CDR3nt: TGTGCCAGCAGCGTAGGCCCGGGGGTAAGCACAGATACGCAGTATTTT

abundance: .
d_gene: .
len: 14
v_gene: TRBV19
j_gene: TRBJ1-1
CDR3aa: CASSRGAPGTEAFF
CDR3nt: TGTGCCAGTAGCCGAGGAGCCCCGGGGACTGAAGCTTTCTTT

abundance: .
d_gene: TRBD1
len: 13
v_gene: TRBV5-1
j_gene: TRBJ1-6
CDR3aa: CASSEPGGSPLHF
CDR3nt: TGCGCCAGCAGCGAACCAGGGGGTTCACCCCTCCACTTT

abundance: .
d_gene: TRBD1
len: 14
v_gene: TRBV7-6
j_gene: TRBJ2-5
CDR3aa: CASSLWGQQETQYF
CDR3nt: TGTGCCAGCAGCCTCTGGGGACAGCAAGAGACCCAGTACTTC

abundance: few
d_gene: TRBD1
len: 14
v_gene: TRBV6-5
j_gene: TRBJ1-2
CDR3aa: CASSPGQGFYGYTF
CDR3nt: TGTGCCAGCAGCCCAGGACAGGGGTTCTATGGCTACACCTTC

abundance: few
d_gene: TRBD1
len: 15
v_gene: TRBV11-2
j_gene: TRBJ2-1
CDR3aa: CASTPSGTGYNEQFF
CDR3nt: TGTGCCAGCACCCCAAGTGGGACAGGGTACAATGAGCAGTTCTTC

abundance: .
d_gene: TRBD2
len: 14
v_gene: TRBV14
j_gene: TRBJ2-5
CDR3aa: CASSLGLAGWAQYF
CDR3nt: TGTGCCAGCAGCCTGGGACTAGCGGGGTGGGCCCAGTACTTC

abundance: .
d_gene: .
len: 15
v_gene: TRBV7-2
j_gene: TRBJ1-5
CDR3aa: CASGMSGVEGQPQHF
CDR3nt: TGTGCCAGCGGTATGTCGGGTGTCGAGGGTCAGCCCCAGCATTTT

abundance: .
d_gene: TRBD1
len: 15
v_gene: TRBV7-9
j_gene: TRBJ1-2
CDR3aa: CASSLPGQRVSGYTF
CDR3nt: TGTGCCAGCAGCTTACCGGGACAGAGAGTGAGTGGCTACACCTTC

abundance: .
d_gene: .
len: 13
v_gene: TRBV11-3
j_gene: TRBJ2-5
CDR3aa: CASSQDRQETQYF
CDR3nt: TGTGCCAGCAGCCAGGATAGACAAGAGACCCAGTACTTC

abundance: .
d_gene: .
len: 15
v_gene: TRBV15
j_gene: TRBJ1-2
CDR3aa: CATSNIQGQIYGYTF
CDR3nt: TGTGCCACCAGCAACATACAGGGTCAAATCTATGGCTACACCTTC

abundance: few
d_gene: TRBD1
len: 13
v_gene: TRBV6-1
j_gene: TRBJ2-1
CDR3aa: CASSWTGGNEQFF
CDR3nt: TGTGCCAGCAGTTGGACAGGGGGCAATGAGCAGTTCTTC

abundance: few
d_gene: TRBD1
len: 13
v_gene: TRBV11-2
j_gene: TRBJ1-6
CDR3aa: CASSPLEAGQLIF
CDR3nt: TGTGCCAGCAGCCCACTGGAGGCGGGACAGCTGATCTTT

abundance: .
d_gene: TRBD1
len: 15
v_gene: TRBV19
j_gene: TRBJ1-5
CDR3aa: CASSTRTGGDQPQHF
CDR3nt: TGTGCCAGTAGTACCCGAACAGGGGGCGATCAGCCCCAGCATTTT

abundance: few
d_gene: .
len: 16
v_gene: TRBV7-3
j_gene: TRBJ2-6
CDR3aa: CASSPSAGSQANVLTF
CDR3nt: TGTGCCAGCAGCCCCTCAGCAGGGTCCCAGGCCAACGTCCTGACTTTC

abundance: .
d_gene: .
len: 15
v_gene: TRBV5-4
j_gene: TRBJ2-2
CDR3aa: CASSLAQGSPGELFF
CDR3nt: TGTGCCAGCAGCTTGGCCCAGGGTAGTCCCGGGGAGCTGTTTTTT

abundance: .
d_gene: .
len: 12
v_gene: TRBV28
j_gene: TRBJ2-5
CDR3aa: CASAARRETQYF
CDR3nt: TGTGCCAGCGCGGCGCGCCGGGAGACCCAGTACTTC

abundance: many
d_gene: TRBD2
len: 15
v_gene: TRBV5-1
j_gene: TRBJ2-5
CDR3aa: CASSSTSGSWETQYF
CDR3nt: TGCGCCAGCAGCTCCACTAGCGGGAGCTGGGAGACCCAGTACTTC

abundance: .
d_gene: .
len: 16
v_gene: TRBV7-2
j_gene: TRBJ1-5
CDR3aa: CASSLSDSYSNQPQHF
CDR3nt: TGTGCCAGCAGCTTAAGTGACAGCTATAGCAATCAGCCCCAGCATTTT

abundance: few
d_gene: .
len: 14
v_gene: TRBV25-1
j_gene: TRBJ2-7
CDR3aa: CASRKQGGSYEQYF
CDR3nt: TGTGCCAGCAGGAAACAGGGAGGGAGTTACGAGCAGTACTTC

abundance: .
d_gene: .
len: 17
v_gene: TRBV14
j_gene: TRBJ2-4
CDR3aa: CASSQDTGILAKNIQYF
CDR3nt: TGTGCCAGCAGCCAAGATACAGGGATACTAGCCAAAAACATTCAGTACTTC

abundance: many
d_gene: TRBD1
len: 14
v_gene: TRBV5-1
j_gene: TRBJ1-4
CDR3aa: CASSSGQADEKLFF
CDR3nt: TGCGCCAGCAGCTCGGGACAGGCTGATGAAAAACTGTTTTTT

abundance: few
d_gene: .
len: 16
v_gene: TRBV7-9
j_gene: TRBJ1-1
CDR3aa: CASSSTAKGWIAEAFF
CDR3nt: TGTGCCAGCAGCTCAACGGCTAAGGGGTGGATAGCTGAAGCTTTCTTT

abundance: .
d_gene: .
len: 14
v_gene: TRBV11-2
j_gene: TRBJ1-2
CDR3aa: CASSLNKASYGYTF
CDR3nt: TGTGCCAGCAGCCTAAACAAGGCTAGCTATGGCTACACCTTC

abundance: .
d_gene: TRBD1
len: 15
v_gene: TRBV7-2
j_gene: TRBJ1-4
CDR3aa: CASSLGSGGREKLFF
CDR3nt: TGTGCCAGCAGCTTAGGGTCAGGGGGCAGGGAAAAACTGTTTTTT

abundance: .
d_gene: TRBD2
len: 15
v_gene: TRBV9
j_gene: TRBJ2-5
CDR3aa: CASSVGIAGQETQYF
CDR3nt: TGTGCCAGCAGCGTGGGGATAGCGGGACAAGAGACCCAGTACTTC

abundance: .
d_gene: .
len: 13
v_gene: TRBV6-5
j_gene: TRBJ1-4
CDR3aa: CASRSNEIEKLFF
CDR3nt: TGTGCCAGCAGGTCTAACGAAATTGAAAAACTGTTTTTT

abundance: .
d_gene: TRBD1
len: 13
v_gene: TRBV30
j_gene: TRBJ1-1
CDR3aa: CAWSRQGRTEAFF
CDR3nt: TGTGCCTGGTCCCGACAGGGGCGAACTGAAGCTTTCTTT

abundance: few
d_gene: .
len: 13
v_gene: TRBV28
j_gene: TRBJ2-1
CDR3aa: CASSHGGHNEQFF
CDR3nt: TGTGCCAGCAGCCACGGGGGGCACAATGAGCAGTTCTTC

abundance: .
d_gene: .
len: 13
v_gene: TRBV18
j_gene: TRBJ1-5
CDR3aa: CASSPDRHQPQHF
CDR3nt: TGTGCCAGCTCACCTGACAGGCATCAGCCCCAGCATTTT

abundance: few
d_gene: .
len: 18
v_gene: TRBV9
j_gene: TRBJ2-6
CDR3aa: CASSAGGTARSGANVLTF
CDR3nt: TGTGCCAGCAGCGCGGGGGGGACAGCCCGGTCTGGGGCCAACGTCCTGACTTTC

abundance: few
d_gene: TRBD2
len: 14
v_gene: TRBV10-3
j_gene: TRBJ2-2
CDR3aa: CATGLVVGTGELFF
CDR3nt: TGTGCCACCGGACTAGTGGTTGGGACCGGGGAGCTGTTTTTT

abundance: few
d_gene: .
len: 13
v_gene: TRBV14
j_gene: TRBJ2-1
CDR3aa: CASSPRVGGEQFF
CDR3nt: TGTGCCAGCAGCCCTCGTGTGGGGGGTGAGCAGTTCTTC

abundance: few
d_gene: .
len: 14
v_gene: TRBV5-1
j_gene: TRBJ1-2
CDR3aa: CASSFGDPGNGYTF
CDR3nt: TGCGCCAGCAGCTTCGGTGATCCGGGTAACGGCTACACCTTC

abundance: few
d_gene: TRBD2
len: 16
v_gene: TRBV7-9
j_gene: TRBJ2-2
CDR3aa: CASSLRGGTNTGELFF
CDR3nt: TGTGCCAGCAGCTTACGGGGGGGTACGAACACCGGGGAGCTGTTTTTT

abundance: .
d_gene: TRBD1
len: 15
v_gene: TRBV2
j_gene: TRBJ1-6
CDR3aa: CASSYRDRDNSPLHF
CDR3nt: TGTGCCAGCAGCTACCGGGACAGAGATAATTCACCCCTCCACTTT

abundance: .
d_gene: .
len: 14
v_gene: TRBV5-1
j_gene: TRBJ2-7
CDR3aa: CASSLGQNSYEQYF
CDR3nt: TGCGCCAGCAGCTTGGGACAGAACTCCTACGAGCAGTACTTC

abundance: many
d_gene: TRBD1
len: 11
v_gene: TRBV29-1
j_gene: TRBJ2-1
CDR3aa: CSVDRGNEQFF
CDR3nt: TGCAGCGTAGACAGGGGGAATGAGCAGTTCTTC

abundance: .
d_gene: .
len: 14
v_gene: TRBV18
j_gene: TRBJ1-2
CDR3aa: CASSPLLDSHGYTF
CDR3nt: TGTGCCAGCTCACCACTACTCGACAGCCATGGCTACACCTTC

abundance: few
d_gene: .
len: 15
v_gene: TRBV5-6
j_gene: TRBJ2-7
CDR3aa: CASSPRTVVAYEQYF
CDR3nt: TGTGCCAGCAGCCCTAGGACAGTGGTCGCCTACGAGCAGTACTTC

abundance: few
d_gene: .
len: 15
v_gene: TRBV18
j_gene: TRBJ2-6
CDR3aa: CASSTGGSAANVLTF
CDR3nt: TGTGCCAGCTCGACGGGGGGCTCTGCGGCCAACGTCCTGACTTTC